The 24 T cell receptor beta chains reported below all come from one sample, sequenced in a study of blood T cell repertoires in COVID-19. The data were produced by immunoSEQ multiplex PCR, yet TCRdb's version contains in-frame clones alone and is incomplete. Of fewer than 300,000 clones in the sample, over 75% were seen once. Sequenced sample: peripheral blood. Source of these receptors: a man aged 45-60 years with active or convalescent COVID-19.

The CDR3 sequence: CAWSPGSSYNSPLHF. DNA of the CDR3: TGTGCCTGGAGTCCCGGTAGCTCCTATAATTCACCCCTCCACTTT. The rearrangement joins TRBV30 to TRBJ1-6; D is ambiguous. Trimming removed 2 bases from V and 0 bases from J, with 8 bases in between. Per the germline V gene, CDR1 is GTSNPN and CDR2 is SVGIG (reference sequence). The CDR3 spans 15 residues. Supplemented by reference TRBV30 and TRBJ1-6, the full variable domain reads SQTIHQWPATLVQPVGSPLSLECTVEGTSNPNLYWYRQAAGRGLQLLFYSVGIGQISSEVPQNLSASRPQDRQFILSSKKLLLSDSGFYLCAWSPGSSYNSPLHFGNGTRLTVT.

This chain uses TRBV9 with TRBJ2-1; 7 nucleotides agree with TRBD2. The CDR3 runs to 18 residues. Germline CDR1 and CDR2: SGDLS and YYNGEE. The V gene end was trimmed by 1 base and the J gene end by 15 bases; junction bases not matched to a gene: 25. The CDR3 region is CASSVSRIPASGRESLFF. The CDR3, as DNA: TGTGCCAGCAGCGTATCCCGTATACCCGCCTCGGGGCGGGAGAGTCTGTTCTTC.

This chain connects TRBV7-2 to TRBJ2-3; TRBD1 is a possible D gene (7 bases). The CDR3 loop spans 18 amino acids. CDR1 SGHTA and CDR2 FQGNSA come from the germline V gene. The germline V and J ends were trimmed by 5 bases and 1 base, with 22 bases remaining between them. The CDR3 coding sequence is TGTGCCAGCAGCCCCTACTCCGGACAGGCGGGACGCACAGATACGCAGTATTTT. Residues: CASSPYSGQAGRTDTQYF. The full variable domain, with the rest looked up from reference TRBV7-2 and TRBJ2-3, is GAGVSQSPSNKVTEKGKDVELRCDPISGHTALYWYRQSLGQGLEFLIYFQGNSAPDKSGLPSDRFSAERTGGSVSTLTIQRTQQEDSAVYLCASSPYSGQAGRTDTQYFGPGTRLTVL.

Comments on this clone: A much larger clone differs from this one at a single base, so this may be a read error. The V gene is TRBV6-5, the J gene TRBJ2-7, with 8 positions matching TRBD1. CDR1 MNHEY and CDR2 SVGAGI come from the germline V gene. CDR3 length: 14 amino acids. After removal of 6 bases from V and 0 bases from J, the junction contained 4 bases not matched to a gene. CDR3 DNA: TGTGCCAGCAGCCGGACAGGGAACTCCTACGAGCAGTACTTC. The encoded protein is CASSRTGNSYEQYF.

J is TRBJ2-1 and V is TRBV18, with 7 bases that match TRBD2. The germline V gene has CDR1 KGHSH and CDR2 LQKENI. This CDR3 comprises 14 residues. Trimming took 2 bases from V and 6 from J; bases not matched to a gene: 4. In DNA form, the CDR3 reads TGTGCCAGCTCACCAAGGGAGGGCCGCAATGAGCAGTTCTTC. This encodes CASSPREGRNEQFF.

In DNA form, the CDR3 reads TGCGCCAGCAGCTCTGAACAGGGGGCGCGAACCGGGGAGCTGTTTTTT. Amino acids: CASSSEQGARTGELFF. This chain connects TRBV5-1 to TRBJ2-2; 9 bases line up with TRBD1. The CDR3 spans 16 residues. CDR1 SGHRS and CDR2 YFSETQ come from the germline V gene. After removal of 3 bases from V and 5 bases from J, the junction contained 8 bases not matched to a gene.

Note on this clone: One end of the junction is discordant with germline, which a read error may explain. The chain couples TRBV18 to TRBJ1-2; 8 bases map to TRBD1. Germline V gene lookup returns CDR1 KGHSH and CDR2 LQKENI. CDR3 length equals 16 residues. The CDR3, as DNA: TGTGCCAACTCACTTTCCGGGTATGGACAGGGCAGTGGCTACACCTTC. Its protein product is CANSLSGYGQGSGYTF.

This clone was picked up a small number of times. DNA of the CDR3: TGTGCCAGCAGCCGGACTAGCGGGAGGAATGAGCAGTTCTTC. This gives the protein CASSRTSGRNEQFF. V and J are TRBV3-1 (or the pseudogene TRBV3-2) and TRBJ2-1; TRBD2 matches 14 bases. The germline gives CDR1 LGHDT, CDR2 YNNKEL (reference sequence). V lost 4 bases and J lost 7; bases outside the gene matches: 0. This CDR3 comprises 14 residues.

V usage is TRBV5-1 and J usage is TRBJ1-2, with 7 bases aligning to TRBD1. The CDR3 sequence is 14 residues long. Trimming took 1 base from V and 8 from J; bases not matched to a gene: 8. Germline loops: CDR1 SGHRS, CDR2 YFSETQ. The CDR3 protein is CASSLNERGRGYTF. The DNA of the CDR3 is TGCGCCAGCAGCTTGAATGAAAGGGGGCGCGGCTACACCTTC.

This clone was detected only a few times. The V gene is TRBV12-3 or TRBV12-4, the J gene TRBJ1-5; D may be TRBD1 (6 bases). The CDR3 has 12 amino acids. Trimming took 6 bases from V and 6 from J, leaving 9 bases between them. CDR3 residues: CASRTGSQPQHF. Here the CDR3 DNA reads TGTGCCAGCAGAACAGGGAGTCAGCCCCAGCATTTT.

The V call is TRBV5-1, the J call TRBJ2-1; 8 positions match TRBD2. V gave up 5 bases and J gave up 0 bases; unmatched junction bases: 4. The germline CDR1 and CDR2 sequences are SGHRS and YFSETQ. The CDR3 spans 15 residues. CDR3 loop: CASRFGTSSYNEQFF. The CDR3 region has the DNA TGCGCCAGCAGATTTGGGACTAGCTCCTACAATGAGCAGTTCTTC.

The chain recombines TRBV24-1 with TRBJ2-1, with D perhaps TRBD1 (6 bases). The CDR3 is made up of 15 amino acids. Trimming left V 4 bases short and J 5 bases short, with 14 bases between. CDR1 and CDR2 from the germline V gene are KGHDR and SFDVKD. CDR3 residues: CATSESQGSNNEQFF. CDR3 nucleotides: TGTGCCACCAGTGAGAGCCAGGGGTCGAACAATGAGCAGTTCTTC.

This clone was counted a single time. The chain links TRBV19 to TRBJ2-3; 12 nucleotides line up with TRBD2. In germline, CDR1 is LNHDA, CDR2 SQIVND (reference sequence). This CDR3 comprises 15 residues. Germline trimming cut 5 bases from V and 4 bases from J; bases unmatched to any gene: 4. CDR3 residues: CASSQTSGSPDTQYF. DNA for the CDR3: TGTGCCAGTAGTCAGACTAGCGGGAGTCCAGATACGCAGTATTTT.

The chain uses TRBV5-1 and TRBJ2-7, with D perhaps matching TRBD1 (6 bases). CDR1 is SGHRS and CDR2 is YFSETQ in the germline V gene. The CDR3 is 13 residues long. Trimming cost V 5 bases and J 3 bases, with 12 bases left between them. CDR3 sequence (DNA): TGCGCCAGCAGAACGACACAGGGCTACGAGCAGTACTTC. Translating it yields CASRTTQGYEQYF.

This chain joins TRBV7-2 and TRBJ2-1; 13 bases fit TRBD2. The CDR3 consists of 16 residues. V lost 3 bases and J lost 4; bases outside the gene matches: 3. Per the germline V gene, CDR1 is SGHTA and CDR2 is FQGNSA. Written as DNA, the CDR3 is TGTGCCAGCAGCTTCCGGACTAGCGGGGGTTACAATGAGCAGTTCTTC. This codes for CASSFRTSGGYNEQFF.

This chain connects TRBV7-9 to TRBJ2-5; 7 positions agree with TRBD2. Unmatched junction bases numbered 7, after V lost 8 bases and J lost 4 bases. CDR1 is SEHNR and CDR2 is FQNEAQ in the germline V gene (reference sequence). The length of the CDR3 is 13 residues. Here the CDR3 reads CASALGRVETQYF. In nucleotides, the CDR3 is TGTGCCAGCGCCCTAGGGAGGGTAGAGACCCAGTACTTC. Drawing the rest from reference TRBV7-9 and TRBJ2-5, the complete variable domain is DTGVSQNPRHKITKRGQNVTFRCDPISEHNRLYWYRQTLGQGPEFLTYFQNEAQLEKSRLLSDRFSAERPKGSFSTLEIQRTEQGDSAMYLCASALGRVETQYFGPGTRLLVL.

The chain joins TRBV9 to TRBJ2-7; tentatively, D is TRBD2 (6 bases). Per germline, CDR1 SGDLS and CDR2 YYNGEE. The ends were cut back, 0 bases at V and 6 bases at J, with 19 bases in the middle. The CDR3 is made up of 16 amino acids. The CDR3 is CASSVGSPGLQGEQYF. CDR3 bases: TGTGCCAGCAGCGTAGGATCTCCGGGACTTCAGGGCGAGCAGTACTTC.

The chain uses TRBV3-1 (or the pseudogene TRBV3-2) and TRBJ2-5; TRBD2 matches 7 bases. V lost 4 bases and J lost 2; bases outside the gene matches: 7. The CDR3 is 15 amino acids. The germline V gene has CDR1 LGHDT and CDR2 YNNKEL (reference sequence). The CDR3 region is CASSPGRGRQETQYF. The CDR3 nucleotides read TGTGCCAGCAGCCCAGGGCGGGGGAGACAAGAGACCCAGTACTTC.

V usage is TRBV3-1 (or the pseudogene TRBV3-2) and J usage is TRBJ2-1; TRBD1 might be the D (5 bases). Germline CDR1 LGHDT, CDR2 YNNKEL (reference sequence). The CDR3 is made up of 16 amino acids. Trimming pared 0 bases from V and 7 bases from J, leaving 16 bases between. The CDR3 sequence: CASSQEVARGLNEQFF. The CDR3 nucleotides are TGTGCCAGCAGCCAAGAAGTCGCAAGGGGCTTGAATGAGCAGTTCTTC.

V gene TRBV28 combines with J gene TRBJ2-5; 7 bases match TRBD1. The germline CDR1 and CDR2 sequences are MDHEN and SYDVKM. V shed 5 bases and J 14 bases; nucleotides not matched to a gene: 11. CDR3 length equals 12 residues. In nucleotides, the CDR3 is TGTGCCAGCAGTCGCCCCTCAGGGGGTTCTTACTTC. Protein product: CASSRPSGGSYF. The full variable domain, completed using reference TRBV28 and TRBJ2-5, is DVKVTQSSRYLVKRTGEKVFLECVQDMDHENMFWYRQDPGLGLRLIYFSYDVKMKEKGDIPEGYSVSREKKERFSLILESASTNQTSMYLCASSRPSGGSYFGPGTRLLVL.

This clone has just a few counts. V and J are TRBV28 and TRBJ2-7, with TRBD1 matching over 9 bases. The CDR3 spans 15 residues. Germline V gene lookup returns CDR1 MDHEN and CDR2 SYDVKM. V lost 4 bases, J lost 9 bases, and 13 bases stayed unmatched. The CDR3 protein is CASSSFPGTGLGQYF. CDR3 coding DNA: TGTGCCAGCAGTTCTTTCCCCGGGACAGGGTTAGGGCAGTACTTC.

The rearrangement joins TRBV2 to TRBJ1-3, with 9 bases aligning to TRBD1. The CDR3 consists of 15 residues. Germline lookup yields CDR1 SNHLY and CDR2 FYNNEI. V was pared by 7 bases and J by 1 base, with 5 bases of the junction left unmatched. CDR3 DNA sequence: TGTGCCAGCAACCCGGGACAGGGATCTGGAAACACCATATATTTT. The encoded protein is CASNPGQGSGNTIYF.

The chain is built from TRBV5-1 and TRBJ2-2, with D unresolved. The CDR3 extends over 13 amino acids. Between the trimmed V and J ends, which lost 0 bases and 6 bases, there was a span of 6 bases. Germline CDR1 and CDR2: SGHRS and YFSETQ. CDR3 in amino acids: CASSLDISGELFF. The CDR3 DNA sequence: TGCGCCAGCAGCTTGGACATCTCCGGGGAGCTGTTTTTT. Full variable domain (missing parts from reference TRBV5-1 and TRBJ2-2): KAGVTQTPRYLIKTRGQQVTLSCSPISGHRSVSWYQQTPGQGLQFLFEYFSETQRNKGNFPGRFSGRQFSNSRSEMNVSTLELGDSALYLCASSLDISGELFFGEGSRLTVL.

This clone has more than one count but fewer than ten. The chain joins TRBV5-5 to TRBJ1-6, with 10 positions matching TRBD1. J gave up 9 bases and V 0 bases, and 6 bases lay outside the gene matches. Germline CDR1 SGHKS, CDR2 YYEKEE (reference sequence). The CDR3 loop spans 16 amino acids. The CDR3 DNA reads TGTGCCAGCAGCTTGGGGGCGGACAGGGGGATTTCACCCCTCCACTTT. It translates to CASSLGADRGISPLHF. The whole variable domain, remainder taken from reference TRBV5-5 and TRBJ1-6, is DAGVTQSPTHLIKTRGQQVTLRCSPISGHKSVSWYQQVLGQGPQFIFQYYEKEERGRGNFPDRFSARQFPNYSSELNVNALLLGDSALYLCASSLGADRGISPLHFGNGTRLTVT.